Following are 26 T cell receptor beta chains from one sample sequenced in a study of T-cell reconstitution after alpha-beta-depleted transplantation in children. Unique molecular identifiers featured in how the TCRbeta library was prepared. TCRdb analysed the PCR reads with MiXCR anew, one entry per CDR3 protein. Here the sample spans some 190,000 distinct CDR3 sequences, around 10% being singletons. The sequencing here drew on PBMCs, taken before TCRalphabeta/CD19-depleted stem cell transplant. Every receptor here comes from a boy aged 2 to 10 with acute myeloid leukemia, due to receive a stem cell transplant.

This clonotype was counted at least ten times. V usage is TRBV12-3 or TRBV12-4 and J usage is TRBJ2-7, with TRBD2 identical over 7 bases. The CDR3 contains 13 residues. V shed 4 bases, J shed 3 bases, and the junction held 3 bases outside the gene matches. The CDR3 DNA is TGTGCCAGCAGTTCCGGGACTAACTACGAGCAGTACTTC. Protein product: CASSSGTNYEQYF.

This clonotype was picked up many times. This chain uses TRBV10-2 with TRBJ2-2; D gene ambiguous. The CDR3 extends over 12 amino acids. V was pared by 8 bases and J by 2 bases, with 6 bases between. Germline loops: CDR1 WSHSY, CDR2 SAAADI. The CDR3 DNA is TGCGCCAGCGGCAGAAACACCGGGGAGCTGTTTTTT. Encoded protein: CASGRNTGELFF.

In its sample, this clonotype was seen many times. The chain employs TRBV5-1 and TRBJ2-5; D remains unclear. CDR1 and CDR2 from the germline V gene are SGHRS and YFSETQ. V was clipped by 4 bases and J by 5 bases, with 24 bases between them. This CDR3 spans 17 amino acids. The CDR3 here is CASSPHSVVPTGETQYF. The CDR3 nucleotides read TGCGCCAGCAGCCCTCACTCGGTTGTTCCTACCGGGGAGACCCAGTACTTC.

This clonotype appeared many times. The CDR3 coding sequence is TGTGCCAGCAGCTTTCGGACTAGCGGAACCTACGAGCAGTACTTC. Residues: CASSFRTSGTYEQYF. The chain has TRBV7-7 and TRBJ2-7; 10 bases fit TRBD2. J gave up 2 bases and V 3 bases, and 4 bases lay outside the gene matches. The CDR3 runs to 15 residues. Germline CDR1 is SSHAT and CDR2 is FNYEAQ (reference sequence).

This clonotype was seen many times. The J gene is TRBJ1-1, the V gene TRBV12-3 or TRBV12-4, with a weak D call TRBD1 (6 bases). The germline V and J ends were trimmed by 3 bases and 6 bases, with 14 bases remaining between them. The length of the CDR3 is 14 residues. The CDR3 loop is CASSFPGVSPEAFF. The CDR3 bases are TGTGCCAGCAGTTTCCCAGGGGTTAGCCCTGAAGCTTTCTTT.

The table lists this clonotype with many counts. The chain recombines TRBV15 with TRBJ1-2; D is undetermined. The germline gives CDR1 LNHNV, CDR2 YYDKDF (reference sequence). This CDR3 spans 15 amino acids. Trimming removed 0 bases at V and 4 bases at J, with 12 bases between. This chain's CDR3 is CATSRDYGSFYGYTF. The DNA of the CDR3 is TGTGCCACCAGCAGAGATTATGGAAGCTTCTATGGCTACACCTTC.

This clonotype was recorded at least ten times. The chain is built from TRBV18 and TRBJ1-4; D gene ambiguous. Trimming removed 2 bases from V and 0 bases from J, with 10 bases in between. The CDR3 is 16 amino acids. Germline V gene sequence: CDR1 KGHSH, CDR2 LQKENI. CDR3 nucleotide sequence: TGTGCCAGCTCACCAACTACAGATACAACTAATGAAAAACTGTTTTTT. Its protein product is CASSPTTDTTNEKLFF.

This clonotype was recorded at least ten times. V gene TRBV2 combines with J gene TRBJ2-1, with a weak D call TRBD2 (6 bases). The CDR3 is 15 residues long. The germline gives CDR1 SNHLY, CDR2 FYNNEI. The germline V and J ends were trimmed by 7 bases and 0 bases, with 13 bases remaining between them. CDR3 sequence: CASTSGRSSYNEQFF. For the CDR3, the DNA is TGTGCCAGCACAAGCGGGCGCAGCTCCTACAATGAGCAGTTCTTC. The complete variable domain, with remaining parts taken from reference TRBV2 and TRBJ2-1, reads EPEVTQTPSHQVTQMGQEVILRCVPISNHLYFYWYRQILGQKVEFLVSFYNNEISEKSEIFDDQFSVERPDGSNFTLKIRSTKLEDSAMYFCASTSGRSSYNEQFFGPGTRLTVL.

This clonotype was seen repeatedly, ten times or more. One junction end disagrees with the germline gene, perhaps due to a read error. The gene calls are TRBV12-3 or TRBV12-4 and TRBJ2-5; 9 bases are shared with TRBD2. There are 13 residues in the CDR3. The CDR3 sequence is CASSLDGGRAPDF. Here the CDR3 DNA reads TGTGCCAGCAGTTTAGACGGCGGGAGGGCCCCGGACTTC.

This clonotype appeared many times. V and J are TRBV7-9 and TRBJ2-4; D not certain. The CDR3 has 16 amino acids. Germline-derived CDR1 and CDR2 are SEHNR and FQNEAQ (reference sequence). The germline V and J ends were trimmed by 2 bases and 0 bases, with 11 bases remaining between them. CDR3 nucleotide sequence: TGTGCCAGCAGCTTATCGATTAGTATAGCCAAAAACATTCAGTACTTC. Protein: CASSLSISIAKNIQYF.

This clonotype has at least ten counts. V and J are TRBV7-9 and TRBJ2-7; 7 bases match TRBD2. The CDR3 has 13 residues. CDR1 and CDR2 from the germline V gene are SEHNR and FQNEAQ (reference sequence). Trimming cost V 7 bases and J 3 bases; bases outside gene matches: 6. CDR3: CASKKGDYYEQYF. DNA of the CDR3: TGTGCCAGCAAAAAAGGGGACTACTACGAGCAGTACTTC.

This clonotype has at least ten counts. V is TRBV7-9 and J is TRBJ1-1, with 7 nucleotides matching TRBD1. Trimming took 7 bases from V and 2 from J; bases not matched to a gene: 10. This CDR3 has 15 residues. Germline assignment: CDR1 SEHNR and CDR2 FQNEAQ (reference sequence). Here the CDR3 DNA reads TGTGCCAGCACCATAGGGGGCCGACCAAACACTGAAGCTTTCTTT. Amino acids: CASTIGGRPNTEAFF.

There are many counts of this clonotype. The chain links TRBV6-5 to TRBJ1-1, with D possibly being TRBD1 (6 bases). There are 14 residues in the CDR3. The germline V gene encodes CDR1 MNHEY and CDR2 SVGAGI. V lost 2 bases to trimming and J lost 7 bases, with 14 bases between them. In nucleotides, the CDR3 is TGTGCCAGCAGTTACCCAGGGGTCAGGGGTGAAGCTTTCTTT. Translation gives CASSYPGVRGEAFF.

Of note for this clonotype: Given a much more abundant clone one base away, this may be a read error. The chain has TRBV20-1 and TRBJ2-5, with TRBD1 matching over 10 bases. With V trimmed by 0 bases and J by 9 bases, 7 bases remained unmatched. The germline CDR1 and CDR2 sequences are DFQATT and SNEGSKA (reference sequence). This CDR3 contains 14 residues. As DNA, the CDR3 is TGCAGTGCTAGAGATAGGACAGGGGGTGAGGCCCAGTACTTC. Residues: CSARDRTGGEAQYF.

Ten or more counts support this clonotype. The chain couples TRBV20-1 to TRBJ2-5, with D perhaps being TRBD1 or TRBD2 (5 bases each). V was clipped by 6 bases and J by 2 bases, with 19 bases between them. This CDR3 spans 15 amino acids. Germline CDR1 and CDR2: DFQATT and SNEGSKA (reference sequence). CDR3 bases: TGCAGTGCCCCCCCCGGGGCCTCGGGACAAGAGACCCAGTACTTC. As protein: CSAPPGASGQETQYF.

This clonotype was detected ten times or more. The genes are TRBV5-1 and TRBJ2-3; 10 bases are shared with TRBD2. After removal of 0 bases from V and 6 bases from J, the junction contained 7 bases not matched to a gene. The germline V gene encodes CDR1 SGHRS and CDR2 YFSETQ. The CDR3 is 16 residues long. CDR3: CASSLASGRATDTQYF. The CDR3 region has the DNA TGCGCCAGCAGCTTGGCGAGCGGGAGGGCCACGGATACGCAGTATTTT.

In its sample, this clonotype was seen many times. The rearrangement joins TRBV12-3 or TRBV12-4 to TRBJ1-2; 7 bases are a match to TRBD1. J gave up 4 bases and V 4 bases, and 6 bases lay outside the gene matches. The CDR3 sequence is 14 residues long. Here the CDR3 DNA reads TGTGCCAGCAGTTCGAACCCAGGGGGCTATGGCTACACCTTC. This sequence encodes CASSSNPGGYGYTF.

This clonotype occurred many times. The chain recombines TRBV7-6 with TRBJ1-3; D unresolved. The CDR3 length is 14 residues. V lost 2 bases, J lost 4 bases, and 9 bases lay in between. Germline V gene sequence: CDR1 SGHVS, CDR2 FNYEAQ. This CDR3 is CASSLRVGGNTIYF. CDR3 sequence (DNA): TGTGCCAGCAGCTTACGAGTGGGGGGAAACACCATATATTTT.

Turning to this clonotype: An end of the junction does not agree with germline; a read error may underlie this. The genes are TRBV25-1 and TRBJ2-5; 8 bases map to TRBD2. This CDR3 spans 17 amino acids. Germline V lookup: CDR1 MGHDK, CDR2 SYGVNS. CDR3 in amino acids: CACSERGGAVWVETQYF. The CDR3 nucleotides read TGTGCCTGCAGTGAACGGGGGGGGGCCGTTTGGGTAGAGACCCAGTACTTC.

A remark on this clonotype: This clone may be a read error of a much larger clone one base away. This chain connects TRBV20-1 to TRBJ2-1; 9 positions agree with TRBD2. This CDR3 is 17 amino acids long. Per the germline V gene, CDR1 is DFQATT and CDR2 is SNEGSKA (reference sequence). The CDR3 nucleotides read TGCTGTGCTAGAGATCGGGTTAGCGGGAGTTTTAGCAATGAGCAGTTCTTC. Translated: CCARDRVSGSFSNEQFF.

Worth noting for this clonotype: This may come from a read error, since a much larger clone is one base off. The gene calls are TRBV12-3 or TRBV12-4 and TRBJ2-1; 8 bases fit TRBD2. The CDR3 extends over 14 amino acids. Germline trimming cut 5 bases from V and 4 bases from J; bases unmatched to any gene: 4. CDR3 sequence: CASSNPSGYNEQFF. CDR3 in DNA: TGTGCCAGCAGTAACCCTAGCGGGTACAATGAGCAGTTCTTC.

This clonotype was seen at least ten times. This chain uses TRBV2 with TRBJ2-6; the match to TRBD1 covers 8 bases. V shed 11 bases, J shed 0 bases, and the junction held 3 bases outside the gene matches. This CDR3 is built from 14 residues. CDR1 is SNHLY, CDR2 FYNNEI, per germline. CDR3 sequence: CAGDRSSGANVLTF. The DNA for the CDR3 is TGTGCCGGGGACAGGTCCTCTGGGGCCAACGTCCTGACTTTC.

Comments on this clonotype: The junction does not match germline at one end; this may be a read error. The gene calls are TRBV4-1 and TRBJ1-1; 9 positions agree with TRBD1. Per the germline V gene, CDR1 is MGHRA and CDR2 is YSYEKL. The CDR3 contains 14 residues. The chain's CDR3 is CASSSLGQGHTEAF. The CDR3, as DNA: TGCGCCAGCAGCTCACTCGGACAGGGGCACACTGAAGCTTTT.

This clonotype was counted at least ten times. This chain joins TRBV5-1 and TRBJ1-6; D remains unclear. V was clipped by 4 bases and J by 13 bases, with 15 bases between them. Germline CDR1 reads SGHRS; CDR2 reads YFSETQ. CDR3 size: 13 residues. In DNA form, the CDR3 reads TGCGCCAGCAGCCTTACCCCGGCATCGCCCCTCCACTTT. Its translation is CASSLTPASPLHF.

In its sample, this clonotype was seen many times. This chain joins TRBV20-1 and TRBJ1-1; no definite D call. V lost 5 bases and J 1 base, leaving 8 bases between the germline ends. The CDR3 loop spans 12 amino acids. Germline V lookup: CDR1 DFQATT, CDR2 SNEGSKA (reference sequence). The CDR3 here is CSAPRWNTEAFF. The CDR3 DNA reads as TGCAGTGCTCCACGGTGGAACACTGAAGCTTTCTTT.

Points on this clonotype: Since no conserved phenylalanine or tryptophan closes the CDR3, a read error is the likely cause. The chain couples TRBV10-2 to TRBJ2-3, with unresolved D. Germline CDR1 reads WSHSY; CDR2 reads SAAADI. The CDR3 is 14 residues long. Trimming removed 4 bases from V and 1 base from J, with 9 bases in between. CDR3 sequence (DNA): TGCGCCAGCAGTGCTCGCGGACGCACAGATACGCAGTATATT. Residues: CASSARGRTDTQYI.